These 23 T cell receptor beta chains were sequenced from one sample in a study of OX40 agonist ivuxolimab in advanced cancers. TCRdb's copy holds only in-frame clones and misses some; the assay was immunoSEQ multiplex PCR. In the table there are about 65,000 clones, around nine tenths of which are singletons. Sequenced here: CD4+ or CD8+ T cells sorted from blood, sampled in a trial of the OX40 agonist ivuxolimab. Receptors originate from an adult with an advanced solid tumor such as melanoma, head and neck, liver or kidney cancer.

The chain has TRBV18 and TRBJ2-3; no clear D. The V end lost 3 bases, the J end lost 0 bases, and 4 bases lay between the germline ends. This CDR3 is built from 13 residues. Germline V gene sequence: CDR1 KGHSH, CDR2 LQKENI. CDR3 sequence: CASSPSSTDTQYF. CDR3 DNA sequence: TGTGCCAGCTCACCCTCAAGCACAGATACGCAGTATTTT.

Here the CDR3 reads CASSSYSGQGTAGELFF. The CDR3 DNA follows: TGTGCCAGCAGTTCTTACTCGGGACAGGGGACGGCCGGGGAGCTGTTTTTT. The genes are TRBV28 and TRBJ2-2, with TRBD1 identical over 10 bases. V was clipped by 4 bases and J by 6 bases; unmatched bases: 11. Per the germline V gene, CDR1 is MDHEN and CDR2 is SYDVKM. This CDR3 is 17 amino acids long.

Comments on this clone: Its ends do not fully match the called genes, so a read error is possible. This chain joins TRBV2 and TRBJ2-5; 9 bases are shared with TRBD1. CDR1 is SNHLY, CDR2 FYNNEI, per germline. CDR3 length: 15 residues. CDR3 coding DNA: TGTGCCAGCGTATTAGACAGGGGGTCTCAAGTGACCCAGTACTTC. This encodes CASVLDRGSQVTQYF. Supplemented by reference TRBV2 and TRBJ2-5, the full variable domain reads EPEVTQTPSHQVTQMGQEVILRCVPISNHLYFYWYRQILGQKVEFLVSFYNNEISEKSEIFDDQFSVERPDGSNFTLKIRSTKLEDSAMYFCASVLDRGSQVTQYFGPGTRLLVL.

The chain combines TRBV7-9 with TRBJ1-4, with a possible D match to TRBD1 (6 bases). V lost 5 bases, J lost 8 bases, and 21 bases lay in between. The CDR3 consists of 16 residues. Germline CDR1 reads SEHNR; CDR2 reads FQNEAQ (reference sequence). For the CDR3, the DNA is TGTGCCAGCAGCCCACACCAAAACAGGGAAGGCGAAAAACTGTTTTTT. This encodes CASSPHQNREGEKLFF. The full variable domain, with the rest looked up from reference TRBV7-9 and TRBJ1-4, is DTGVSQNPRHKITKRGQNVTFRCDPISEHNRLYWYRQTLGQGPEFLTYFQNEAQLEKSRLLSDRFSAERPKGSFSTLEIQRTEQGDSAMYLCASSPHQNREGEKLFFGSGTQLSVL.

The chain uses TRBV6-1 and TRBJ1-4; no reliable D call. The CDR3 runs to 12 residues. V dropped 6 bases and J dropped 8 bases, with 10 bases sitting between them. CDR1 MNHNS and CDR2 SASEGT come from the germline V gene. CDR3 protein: CASSPQTEKLFF. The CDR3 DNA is TGTGCCAGCAGCCCCCAGACGGAAAAACTGTTTTTT.

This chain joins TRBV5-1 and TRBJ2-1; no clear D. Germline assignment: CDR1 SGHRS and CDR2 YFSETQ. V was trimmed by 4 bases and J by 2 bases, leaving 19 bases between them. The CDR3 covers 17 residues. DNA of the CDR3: TGCGCCAGCAGCCCCGGTTCACAAGTGGGCCCCTACAATGAGCAGTTCTTC. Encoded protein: CASSPGSQVGPYNEQFF.

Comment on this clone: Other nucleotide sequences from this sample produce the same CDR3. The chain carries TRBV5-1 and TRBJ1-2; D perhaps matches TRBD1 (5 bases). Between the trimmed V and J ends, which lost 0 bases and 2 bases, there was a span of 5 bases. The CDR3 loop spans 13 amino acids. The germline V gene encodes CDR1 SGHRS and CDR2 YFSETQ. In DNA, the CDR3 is TGCGCCAGCAGCTTGGGACAGAACTATGGCTACACCTTC. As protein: CASSLGQNYGYTF.

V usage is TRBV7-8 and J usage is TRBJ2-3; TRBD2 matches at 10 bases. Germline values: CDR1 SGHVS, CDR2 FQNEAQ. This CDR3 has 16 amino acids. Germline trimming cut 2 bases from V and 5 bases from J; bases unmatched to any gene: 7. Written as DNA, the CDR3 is TGTGCCAGCAGCTTAAGGAGCGGGGGGGCTGGAGATACGCAGTATTTT. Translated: CASSLRSGGAGDTQYF.

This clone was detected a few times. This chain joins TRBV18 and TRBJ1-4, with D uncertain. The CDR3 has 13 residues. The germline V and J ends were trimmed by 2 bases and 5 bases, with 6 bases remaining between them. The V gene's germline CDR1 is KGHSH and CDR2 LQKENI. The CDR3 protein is CASSPGQNEKLFF. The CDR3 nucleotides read TGTGCCAGCTCACCAGGCCAAAATGAAAAACTGTTTTTT.

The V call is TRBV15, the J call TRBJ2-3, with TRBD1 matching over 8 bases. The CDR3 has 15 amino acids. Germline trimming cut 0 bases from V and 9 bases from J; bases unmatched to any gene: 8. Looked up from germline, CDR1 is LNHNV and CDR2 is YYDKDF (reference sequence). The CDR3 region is CATSRDQGAYSTQYF. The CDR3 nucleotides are TGTGCCACCAGCAGAGATCAGGGGGCTTATTCCACGCAGTATTTT.

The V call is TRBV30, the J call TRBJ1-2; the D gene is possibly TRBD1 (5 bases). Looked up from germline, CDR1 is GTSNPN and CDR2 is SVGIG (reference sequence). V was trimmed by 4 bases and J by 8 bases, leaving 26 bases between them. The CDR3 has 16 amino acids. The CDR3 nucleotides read TGTGCCTGGACTATTACCGGAGCGGGACCGGGGTCGGGCTACACCTTC. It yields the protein CAWTITGAGPGSGYTF.

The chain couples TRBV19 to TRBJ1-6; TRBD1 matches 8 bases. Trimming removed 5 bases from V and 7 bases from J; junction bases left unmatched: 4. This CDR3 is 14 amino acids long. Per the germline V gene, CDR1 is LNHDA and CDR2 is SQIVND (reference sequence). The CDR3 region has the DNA TGTGCCAGTAGTCAGGGGACAGGAAATTCACCCCTCCACTTT. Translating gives CASSQGTGNSPLHF.

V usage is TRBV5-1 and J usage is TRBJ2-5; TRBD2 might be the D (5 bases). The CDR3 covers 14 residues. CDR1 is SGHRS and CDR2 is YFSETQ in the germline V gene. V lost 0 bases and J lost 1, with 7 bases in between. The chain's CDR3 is CASSLGLLQETQYF. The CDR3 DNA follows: TGCGCCAGCAGCTTGGGACTACTCCAAGAGACCCAGTACTTC. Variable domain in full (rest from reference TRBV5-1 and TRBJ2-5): KAGVTQTPRYLIKTRGQQVTLSCSPISGHRSVSWYQQTPGQGLQFLFEYFSETQRNKGNFPGRFSGRQFSNSRSEMNVSTLELGDSALYLCASSLGLLQETQYFGPGTRLLVL.

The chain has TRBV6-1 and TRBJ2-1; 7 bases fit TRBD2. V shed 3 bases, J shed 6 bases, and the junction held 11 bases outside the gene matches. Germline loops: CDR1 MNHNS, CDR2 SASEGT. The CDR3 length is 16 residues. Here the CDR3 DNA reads TGTGCCAGCAGTGAGGTCGTCGGGGGGTCCCTCAATGAGCAGTTCTTC. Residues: CASSEVVGGSLNEQFF.

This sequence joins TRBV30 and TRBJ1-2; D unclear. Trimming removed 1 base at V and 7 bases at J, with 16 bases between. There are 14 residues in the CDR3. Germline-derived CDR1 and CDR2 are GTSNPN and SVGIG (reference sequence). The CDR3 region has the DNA TGTGCCTGGAGTGGGCTCCCAGCCCGGCGTGGCTACACCTTC. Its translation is CAWSGLPARRGYTF.

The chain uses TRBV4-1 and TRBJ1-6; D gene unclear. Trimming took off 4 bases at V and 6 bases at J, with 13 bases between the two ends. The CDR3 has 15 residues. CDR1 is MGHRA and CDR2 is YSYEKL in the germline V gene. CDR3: CASSRSAGSNSPLHF. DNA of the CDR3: TGCGCCAGCAGCCGGTCCGCGGGAAGTAATTCACCCCTCCACTTT.

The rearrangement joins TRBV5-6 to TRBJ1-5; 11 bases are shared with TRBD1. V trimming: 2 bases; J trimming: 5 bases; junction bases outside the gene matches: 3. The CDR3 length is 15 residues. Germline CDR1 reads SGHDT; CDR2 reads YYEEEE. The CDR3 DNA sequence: TGTGCCAGCAGCTTTGGACAGGGGGCCCATCAGCCCCAGCATTTT. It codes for CASSFGQGAHQPQHF.

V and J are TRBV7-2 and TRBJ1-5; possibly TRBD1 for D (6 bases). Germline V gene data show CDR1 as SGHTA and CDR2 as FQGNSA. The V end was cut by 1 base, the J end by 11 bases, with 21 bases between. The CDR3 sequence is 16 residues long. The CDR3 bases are TGTGCCAGCAGCTTAGTCAGGGGAGGGCGGCAATCAGCCCAGCATTTT. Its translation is CASSLVRGGRQSAQHF.

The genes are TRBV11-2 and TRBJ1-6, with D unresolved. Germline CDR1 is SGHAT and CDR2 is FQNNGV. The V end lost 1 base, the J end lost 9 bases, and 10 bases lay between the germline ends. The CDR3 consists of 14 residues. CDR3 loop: CASSLVTSGSPLHF. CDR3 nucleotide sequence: TGTGCCAGCAGCTTAGTTACATCTGGTTCACCCCTCCACTTT.

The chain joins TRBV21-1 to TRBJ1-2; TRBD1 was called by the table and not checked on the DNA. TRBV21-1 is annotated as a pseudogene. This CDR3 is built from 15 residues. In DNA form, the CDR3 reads TGTGCCAGCAGCGAATCGACAGGGGCCCTAGGCGGCTACACCTTC. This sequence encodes CASSESTGALGGYTF.

CDR3 sequence (DNA): TGCGCCAGCAGCTTGGGGAATGAAAAACTGTTTTTT. As protein: CASSLGNEKLFF. The chain joins TRBV5-1 to TRBJ1-4; D gene ambiguous. The CDR3 is 12 residues long. V lost 0 bases to trimming and J lost 5 bases, with 2 bases between them. CDR1 and CDR2 (germline): SGHRS, YFSETQ.

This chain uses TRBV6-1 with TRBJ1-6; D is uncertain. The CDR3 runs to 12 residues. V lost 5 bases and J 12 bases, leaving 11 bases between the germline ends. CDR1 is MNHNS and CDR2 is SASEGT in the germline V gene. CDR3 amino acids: CASSQGGEPLHF. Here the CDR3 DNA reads TGTGCCAGCAGTCAAGGCGGCGAACCCCTCCACTTT.

The CDR3 here is CASSPRRDLSTDTQYF. In DNA, the CDR3 is TGTGCCAGCAGCCCCCGTCGGGACCTGAGCACAGATACGCAGTATTTT. The chain employs TRBV7-9 and TRBJ2-3; D may be TRBD1 or TRBD2 (5 bases each). This CDR3 has 16 residues. The V gene's germline CDR1 is SEHNR and CDR2 FQNEAQ (reference sequence). The V and J ends lost 5 bases and 0 bases respectively, with 15 bases between them.